The text below deals with one TCR beta chain. This sample is drawn from a study of blood T cell repertoires in COVID-19. Overall study context: T cells, B-cell-depleted T cells, or PBMCs supplied cDNA or gDNA.

Produced via immunoSEQ multiplex PCR; TCRdb's table is partial and in-frame only. The data hold roughly 220,000 clones, with about 90% observed a single time. Enrollees, roughly 18 to 95 years old, lived in approximately 25 US areas. Per the germline V gene, CDR1 is SGDLS and CDR2 is YYNGEE. The trim removed 4 bases at V and 2 bases at J, leaving 10 bases unmatched. The CDR3 is 16 residues long. The sequence came from a woman between 45 and 65 years old with acute COVID-19. V gene TRBV9 combines with J gene TRBJ2-7, with 9 bases that match TRBD2. Sequencing used PBMCs or T cells enriched from blood (not recorded which). CDR3 DNA sequence: TGTGCCAGCAGCCGCGGGAGGGCTAGAGGGGCCTACGAGCAGTACTTC. As protein: CASSRGRARGAYEQYF.